Shown below are 12 T cell receptor beta chains from a single sample sequenced in a study of vaccination and CD4 T cells after COVID-19. Sequenced with the Oncomine TCR Beta short-read assay was DNA taken from cultured CD4+ T cells. TCRdb itself ran the PCR reads through MiXCR, one entry per CDR3 protein. This table holds about 23,000 distinct CDR3 sequences, about 42% found once. These TCRs' antigens remain unknown. Treatment in this sample: approximately 9-day PBMC culture with coronavirus spike peptide pools or control peptides (ViraFEST assay). The source was CD4+ T cells from blood, cultured in vitro, collected before SARS-CoV-2 vaccination. Receptors originate from a human donor who received a COVID-19 vaccine.

This clonotype was counted a few times. This rearrangement joins TRBV24-1 to TRBJ1-4; D gene uncertain. The CDR3 length is 12 residues. Germline values: CDR1 KGHDR, CDR2 SFDVKD. The V end was cut by 4 bases, the J end by 6 bases, with 5 bases between. The CDR3 coding sequence is TGTGCCACCAGTGAGGATGATGAAAAACTGTTTTTT. Amino acid sequence: CATSEDDEKLFF.

In its sample, this clonotype was seen a few times. The chain combines TRBV19 with TRBJ2-5, with TRBD1 matching over 8 bases. This CDR3 comprises 15 residues. Germline assignment: CDR1 LNHDA and CDR2 SQIVND (reference sequence). Trimming removed 5 bases from V and 1 base from J; junction bases left unmatched: 6. As DNA, the CDR3 is TGTGCCAGTAGTGAGGGACAGGCGCCCCAAGAGACCCAGTACTTC. The encoded protein is CASSEGQAPQETQYF.

The chain has TRBV2 and TRBJ2-1; 7 nucleotides match TRBD1. Germline lookup yields CDR1 SNHLY and CDR2 FYNNEI. This CDR3 is built from 15 residues. The V and J ends lost 7 bases and 0 bases, in that order; junction bases with no gene match: 6. The CDR3 DNA reads as TGTGCCAGCAAGCTGACAGGGAGCTCCTACAATGAGCAGTTCTTC. Amino acid sequence: CASKLTGSSYNEQFF. The whole variable domain, remainder taken from reference TRBV2 and TRBJ2-1, is EPEVTQTPSHQVTQMGQEVILRCVPISNHLYFYWYRQILGQKVEFLVSFYNNEISEKSEIFDDQFSVERPDGSNFTLKIRSTKLEDSAMYFCASKLTGSSYNEQFFGPGTRLTVL.

The rearrangement joins TRBV19 to TRBJ2-7, with 8 bases that match TRBD1. Germline CDR1 and CDR2: LNHDA and SQIVND (reference sequence). The V and J ends lost 1 base and 1 base, in that order; junction bases with no gene match: 3. The CDR3 is made up of 15 amino acids. CDR3: CASSIVGQGSYEQYF. CDR3 bases: TGTGCCAGTAGTATAGTCGGACAGGGTTCCTACGAGCAGTACTTC.

Regarding this clonotype: A read error is the likely source, as a far larger clone sits one nucleotide away. The rearrangement uses TRBV6-1 and TRBJ1-1; tentative D call: TRBD1 (5 bases). The germline V gene has CDR1 MNHNS and CDR2 SASEGT. This CDR3 comprises 14 residues. CDR3: CVSSDVFGDPKTFF. CDR3 coding DNA: TGTGTCAGCAGTGACGTTTTCGGGGACCCAAAAACTTTCTTT.

This clonotype showed up just a few times. V and J are TRBV19 and TRBJ1-5; D gene unclear. The germline CDR1 and CDR2 sequences are LNHDA and SQIVND (reference sequence). The length of the CDR3 is 16 residues. Trimming took off 2 bases at V and 2 bases at J, with 13 bases between the two ends. CDR3 loop: CASSIMQGYGNQPQHF. The CDR3 bases are TGTGCCAGTAGTATAATGCAAGGGTACGGCAATCAGCCCCAGCATTTT.

The CDR3: CASSPGLVGETQYF. The CDR3 region has the DNA TGCGCCAGCAGCCCTGGACTAGTAGGGGAGACCCAGTACTTC. J is TRBJ2-5 and V is TRBV5-1; 7 bases match TRBD2. Trimming cost V 4 bases and J 5 bases; bases outside gene matches: 8. The CDR3 sequence is 14 residues long. CDR1 is SGHRS, CDR2 YFSETQ, per germline.

V usage is TRBV20-1 and J usage is TRBJ2-5; perhaps TRBD2 as D (5 bases). Trimming cost V 3 bases and J 5 bases, with 13 bases left between them. CDR1 is DFQATT, CDR2 SNEGSKA, per germline (reference sequence). This CDR3 has 13 residues. The CDR3 sequence: CSASRRVAETQYF. CDR3 nucleotide sequence: TGCAGTGCTAGCCGCCGCGTAGCGGAGACCCAGTACTTC.

Only a few counts were recorded for this clonotype. The V call is TRBV24-1, the J call TRBJ1-2; no definite D call. V was shortened by 9 bases and J by 7 bases, with 14 bases between the two germline ends. CDR1 and CDR2 from the germline V gene are KGHDR and SFDVKD. The CDR3 is 12 residues long. This CDR3 is CATSGTSGGYTF. CDR3 bases: TGTGCCACCTCTGGAACGTCGGGTGGCTACACCTTC.

The chain links TRBV25-1 to TRBJ2-7, with D perhaps TRBD1 or TRBD2 (5 bases each). Trimming cost V 8 bases and J 0 bases, with 17 bases left between them. The length of the CDR3 is 15 residues. Germline lookup yields CDR1 MGHDK and CDR2 SYGVNS. The DNA for the CDR3 is TGTGCCAGCCGATTGCCCCGGGGCCACTCCTACGAGCAGTACTTC. Protein: CASRLPRGHSYEQYF.

This clonotype was counted once. The chain has TRBV6-2 or TRBV6-3 and TRBJ2-3; the match to TRBD1 covers 7 bases. Trimming at V came to 8 bases and at J to 2 bases, leaving 13 bases not matched to a gene. This CDR3 is 16 amino acids long. Germline values: CDR1 MNHEY, CDR2 SVGEGT. CDR3 residues: CASRPNRDRYTDTQYF. The DNA for the CDR3 is TGTGCCAGCCGACCGAACCGGGACAGATACACAGATACGCAGTATTTT.

This chain joins TRBV11-3 and TRBJ2-5; 10 bases are shared with TRBD2. From germline, CDR1 is SGHNT and CDR2 YENEEA. The CDR3 is 17 amino acids. Losses at the gene ends were 5 bases for V and 5 bases for J; bases not matched to a gene: 14. Here the CDR3 DNA reads TGTGCCAGCAGCGAAAGTGCGGGACTAGCGAATACGGAGACCCAGTACTTC. This translates into CASSESAGLANTETQYF.